The clone carrying this T cell receptor (beta chain) showed up many times. The CDR3 consists of 13 residues. Germline lookup yields CDR1 MDHEN and CDR2 SYDVKM. With 6 bases removed from V and 6 bases from J, the gap between germline ends came to 14 bases. The study amplified TCR beta CDR3 regions using RNA transcripts. Second-round multiplex PCR came after a first-round RT-PCR that employed HTBI primers. TCRdb passed the multiplex PCR reads through MiXCR, listing each CDR3 protein once. The sample has about 400,000 distinct CDR3 sequences; approximately 21% are singletons. This sample stems from a study of Graves' ophthalmopathy and Graves' hyperthyroidism.

This chain joins TRBV28 and TRBJ2-5; no clear D gene. The TCR comes from a woman between 18 and 30 years old with stable Graves' hyperthyroidism. The sample consisted of peripheral blood. DNA of the CDR3: TGTGCCAGCAGAGTAGGAGTGGGGAAGACCCAGTACTTC. Translation gives CASRVGVGKTQYF.